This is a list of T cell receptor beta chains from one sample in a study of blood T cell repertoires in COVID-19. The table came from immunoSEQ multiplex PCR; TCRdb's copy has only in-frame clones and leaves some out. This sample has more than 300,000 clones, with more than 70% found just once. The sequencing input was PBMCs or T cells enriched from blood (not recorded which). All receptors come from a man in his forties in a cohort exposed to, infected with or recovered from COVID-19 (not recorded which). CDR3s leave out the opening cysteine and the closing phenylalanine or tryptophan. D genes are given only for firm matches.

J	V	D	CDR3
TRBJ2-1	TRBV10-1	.	ASSESGRTQGREQF
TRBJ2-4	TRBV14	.	ASSQYIGLAKNIQY
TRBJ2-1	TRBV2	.	ASSELKRAMDNEQF
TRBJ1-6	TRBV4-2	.	ASSQGQGGNSPLH
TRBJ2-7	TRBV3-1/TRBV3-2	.	ASSQVGGGYIAGPSYEQY
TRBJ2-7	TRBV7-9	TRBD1	ASSGRGSYEQY
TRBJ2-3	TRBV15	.	ATSRGGLRTDTQY
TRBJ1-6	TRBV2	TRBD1	ASKYRQGNSPLH
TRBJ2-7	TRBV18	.	ASSPPLGTYEQY
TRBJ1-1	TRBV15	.	ATSNPGHPLEAF
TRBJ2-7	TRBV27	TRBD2	ASSLTWGGVYEQY
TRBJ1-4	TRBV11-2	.	ASSPRTDFNEKLF
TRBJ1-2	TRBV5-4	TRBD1	ASSLQGAILYGYT
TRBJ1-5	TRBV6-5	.	ASSLTVYQPQH
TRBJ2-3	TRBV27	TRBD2	ASRTSGTTDTQY
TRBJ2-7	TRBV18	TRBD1	ASEGQGPYEQY
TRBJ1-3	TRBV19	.	ASSMGGPTSGNTIY
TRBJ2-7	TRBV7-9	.	ASSFSVGHYEQY
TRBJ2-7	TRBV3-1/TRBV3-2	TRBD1	ASSQVGTGDEQY
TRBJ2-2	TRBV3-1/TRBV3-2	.	ASSQEGRAPGELF
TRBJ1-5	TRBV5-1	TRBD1	ASSLTGGVQPQH
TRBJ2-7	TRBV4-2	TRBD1	ASSQPGGNKYEQY
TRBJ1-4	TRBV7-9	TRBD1	ASSLARDSHEKLF
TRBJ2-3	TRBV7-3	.	ASSLKGGNTDTQY
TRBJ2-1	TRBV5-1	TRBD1	ASSLERGPSYNEQF
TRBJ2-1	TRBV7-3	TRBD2	ASSARSGSDEQF
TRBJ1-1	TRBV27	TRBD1	ASSPGQGNTEAF
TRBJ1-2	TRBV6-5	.	ASSYSSGGLNYGYT
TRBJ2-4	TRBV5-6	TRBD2	ASSFGGLWNIQY
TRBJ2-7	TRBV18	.	ASSPPGGQTYEQY
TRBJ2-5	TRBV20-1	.	SGLVQETQY